The sequence of this T cell receptor (beta chain) was determined in a study of blood T cell repertoires in COVID-19. About the study: Sites in the United States, Italy and Spain provided acute and convalescent COVID-19 samples. PBMCs, B-cell-depleted T cells, or T cells provided the cDNA or gDNA that made up the material.

In the authors' workflow: By means of reference gene primer amplification, nucleated cell counts were estimated. This table comes from immunoSEQ multiplex PCR, and its TCRdb copy is limited to in-frame clones, with some not included. V, J and clone size are taken as reported in that table, and D and trimming were inferred from the DNA itself. Among roughly 130,000 clones, over 75% were seen once, and the ten largest hold approximately 3.6%. Germline CDR1 reads SGHRS; CDR2 reads YFSETQ. The CDR3 runs 15 residues. The germline V and J ends were trimmed by 4 bases and 4 bases, with 15 bases remaining between them.

The rearrangement uses TRBV5-1 and TRBJ2-1; D is unresolved. This sequence originates from a woman aged 55-70 years with acute or convalescent COVID-19. Sample: peripheral blood. CDR3 in DNA: TGCGCCAGCAGCCCAAACGAACAGCAATACAATGAGCAGTTCTTC. Translated: CASSPNEQQYNEQFF. Combining the CDR3 with reference TRBV5-1 and TRBJ2-1 gives the whole variable domain KAGVTQTPRYLIKTRGQQVTLSCSPISGHRSVSWYQQTPGQGLQFLFEYFSETQRNKGNFPGRFSGRQFSNSRSEMNVSTLELGDSALYLCASSPNEQQYNEQFFGPGTRLTVL.